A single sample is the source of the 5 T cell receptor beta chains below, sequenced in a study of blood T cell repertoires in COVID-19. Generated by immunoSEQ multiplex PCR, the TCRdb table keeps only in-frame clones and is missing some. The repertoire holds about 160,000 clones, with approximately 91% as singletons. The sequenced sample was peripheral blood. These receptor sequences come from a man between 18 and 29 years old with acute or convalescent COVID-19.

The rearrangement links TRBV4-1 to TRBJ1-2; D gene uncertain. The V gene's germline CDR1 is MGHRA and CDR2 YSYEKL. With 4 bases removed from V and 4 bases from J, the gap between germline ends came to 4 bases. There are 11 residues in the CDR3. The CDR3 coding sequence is TGCGCCAGCAGCCCGGGCTATGGCTACACCTTC. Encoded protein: CASSPGYGYTF.

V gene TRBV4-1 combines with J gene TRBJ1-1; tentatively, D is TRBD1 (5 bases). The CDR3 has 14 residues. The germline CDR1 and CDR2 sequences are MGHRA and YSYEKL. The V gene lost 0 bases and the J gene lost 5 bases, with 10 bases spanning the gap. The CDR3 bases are TGCGCCAGCAGCCAAGAAGGGGTGGGGACTGAAGCTTTCTTT. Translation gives CASSQEGVGTEAFF.

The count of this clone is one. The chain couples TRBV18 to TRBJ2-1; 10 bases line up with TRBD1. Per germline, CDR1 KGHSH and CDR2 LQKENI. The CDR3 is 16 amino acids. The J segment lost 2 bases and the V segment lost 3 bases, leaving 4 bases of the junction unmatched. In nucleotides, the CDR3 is TGTGCCAGCTCACCCCTGACAGGGGGCGCCTACAATGAGCAGTTCTTC. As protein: CASSPLTGGAYNEQFF.

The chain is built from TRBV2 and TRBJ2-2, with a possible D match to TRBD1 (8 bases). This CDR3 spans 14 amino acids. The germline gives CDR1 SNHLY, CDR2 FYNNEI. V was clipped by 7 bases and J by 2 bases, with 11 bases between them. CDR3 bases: TGTGCCAGCAACAGGGGGGGAAACACCGGGGAGCTGTTTTTT. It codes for CASNRGGNTGELFF.

The CDR3 sequence is CAWGTPTGGDYGYTF. DNA of the CDR3: TGTGCCTGGGGCACCCCGACAGGGGGCGACTATGGCTACACCTTC. This chain connects TRBV30 to TRBJ1-2; TRBD1 aligns across 10 bases. The CDR3 has 15 residues. Germline CDR1 and CDR2: GTSNPN and SVGIG (reference sequence). The ends lost 5 bases at V and 3 bases at J; junction bases unmatched: 9.